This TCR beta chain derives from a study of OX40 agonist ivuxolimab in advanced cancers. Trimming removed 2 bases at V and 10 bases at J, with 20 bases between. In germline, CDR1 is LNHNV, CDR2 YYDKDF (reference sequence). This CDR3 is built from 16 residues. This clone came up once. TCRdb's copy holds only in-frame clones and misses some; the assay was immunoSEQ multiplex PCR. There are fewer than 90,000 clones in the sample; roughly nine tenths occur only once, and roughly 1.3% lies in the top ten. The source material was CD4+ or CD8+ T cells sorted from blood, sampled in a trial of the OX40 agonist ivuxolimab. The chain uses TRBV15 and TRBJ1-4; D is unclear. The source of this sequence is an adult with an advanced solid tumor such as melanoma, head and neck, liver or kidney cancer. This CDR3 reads CATSRPDTSMVGKLFF. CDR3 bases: TGTGCCACCAGCAGACCAGACACATCGATGGTGGGAAAACTGTTTTTT.